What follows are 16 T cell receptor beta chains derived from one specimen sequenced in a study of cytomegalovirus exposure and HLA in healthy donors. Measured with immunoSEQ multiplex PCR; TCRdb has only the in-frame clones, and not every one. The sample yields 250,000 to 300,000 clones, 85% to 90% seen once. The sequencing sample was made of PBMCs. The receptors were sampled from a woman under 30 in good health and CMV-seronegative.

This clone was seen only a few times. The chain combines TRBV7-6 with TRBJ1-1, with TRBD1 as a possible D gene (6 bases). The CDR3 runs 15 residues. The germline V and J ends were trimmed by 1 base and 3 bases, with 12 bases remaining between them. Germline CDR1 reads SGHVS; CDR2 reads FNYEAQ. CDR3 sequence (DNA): TGTGCCAGCAGCTTAGGGGCAGGGGCCCACACTGAAGCTTTCTTT. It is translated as CASSLGAGAHTEAFF. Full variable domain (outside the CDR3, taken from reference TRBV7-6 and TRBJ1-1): GAGVSQSPRYKVTKRGQDVALRCDPISGHVSLYWYRQALGQGPEFLTYFNYEAQQDKSGLPNDRFSAERPEGSISTLTIQRTEQRDSAMYRCASSLGAGAHTEAFFGQGTRLTVV.

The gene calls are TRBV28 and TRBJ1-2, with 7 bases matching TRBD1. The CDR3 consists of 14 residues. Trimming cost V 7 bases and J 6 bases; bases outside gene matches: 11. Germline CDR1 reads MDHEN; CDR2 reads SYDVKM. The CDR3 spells CASILSPGGNGYTF. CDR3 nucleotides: TGTGCCAGCATCCTTAGCCCAGGGGGGAATGGCTACACCTTC.

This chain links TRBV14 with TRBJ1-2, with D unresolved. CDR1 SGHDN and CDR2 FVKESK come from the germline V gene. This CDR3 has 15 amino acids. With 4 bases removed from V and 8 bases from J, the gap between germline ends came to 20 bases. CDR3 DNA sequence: TGTGCCAGCAGCCTAACCACGGGTTTGGGAGGGGGCTACACCTTC. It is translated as CASSLTTGLGGGYTF.

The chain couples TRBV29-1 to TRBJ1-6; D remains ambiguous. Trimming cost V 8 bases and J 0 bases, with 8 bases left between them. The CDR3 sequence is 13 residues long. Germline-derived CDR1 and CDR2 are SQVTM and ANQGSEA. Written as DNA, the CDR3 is TGCAGCCCTGAGGGCTCCTATAATTCACCCCTCCACTTT. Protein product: CSPEGSYNSPLHF.

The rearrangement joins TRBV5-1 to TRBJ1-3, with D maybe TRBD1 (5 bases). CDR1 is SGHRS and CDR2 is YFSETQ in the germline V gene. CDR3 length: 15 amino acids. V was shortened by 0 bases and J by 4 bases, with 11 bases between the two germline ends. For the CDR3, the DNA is TGCGCCAGCAGCTTGGGCGCGGACATGGGAAACACCATATATTTT. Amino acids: CASSLGADMGNTIYF. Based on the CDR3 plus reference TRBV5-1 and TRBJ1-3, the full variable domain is KAGVTQTPRYLIKTRGQQVTLSCSPISGHRSVSWYQQTPGQGLQFLFEYFSETQRNKGNFPGRFSGRQFSNSRSEMNVSTLELGDSALYLCASSLGADMGNTIYFGEGSWLTVV.

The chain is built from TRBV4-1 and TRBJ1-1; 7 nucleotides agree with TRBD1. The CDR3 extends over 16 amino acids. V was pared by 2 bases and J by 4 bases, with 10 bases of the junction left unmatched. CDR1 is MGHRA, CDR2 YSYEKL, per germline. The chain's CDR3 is CASSQPSQGEGTEAFF. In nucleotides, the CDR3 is TGCGCCAGCAGCCAACCTAGCCAGGGGGAAGGCACTGAAGCTTTCTTT.

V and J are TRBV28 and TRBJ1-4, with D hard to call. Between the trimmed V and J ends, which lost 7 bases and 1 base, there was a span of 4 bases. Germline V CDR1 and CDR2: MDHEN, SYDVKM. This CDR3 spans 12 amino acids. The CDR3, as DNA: TGTGCCAGCACCAAAACTAATGAAAAACTGTTTTTT. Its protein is CASTKTNEKLFF.

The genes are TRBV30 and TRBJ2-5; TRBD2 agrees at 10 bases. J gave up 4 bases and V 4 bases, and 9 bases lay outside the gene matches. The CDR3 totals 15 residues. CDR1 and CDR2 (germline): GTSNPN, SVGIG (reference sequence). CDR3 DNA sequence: TGTGCCTGGAAAGCGGGGGGGTATTTCGGAGAGACCCAGTACTTC. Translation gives CAWKAGGYFGETQYF. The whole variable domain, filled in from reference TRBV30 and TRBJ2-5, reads SQTIHQWPATLVQPVGSPLSLECTVEGTSNPNLYWYRQAAGRGLQLLFYSVGIGQISSEVPQNLSASRPQDRQFILSSKKLLLSDSGFYLCAWKAGGYFGETQYFGPGTRLLVL.

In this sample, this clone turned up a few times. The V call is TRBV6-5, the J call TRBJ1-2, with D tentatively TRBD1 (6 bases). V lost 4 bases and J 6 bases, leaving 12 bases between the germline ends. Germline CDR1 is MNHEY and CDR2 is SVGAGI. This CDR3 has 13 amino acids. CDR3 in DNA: TGTGCCAGCAGTTTGGCCAGGGGCAATGGCTACACCTTC. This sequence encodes CASSLARGNGYTF.

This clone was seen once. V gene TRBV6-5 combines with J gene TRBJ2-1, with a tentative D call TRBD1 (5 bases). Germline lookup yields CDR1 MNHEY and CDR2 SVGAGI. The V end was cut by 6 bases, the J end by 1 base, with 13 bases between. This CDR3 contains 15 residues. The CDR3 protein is CASSPEDSSYNEQFF. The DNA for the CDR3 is TGTGCCAGCAGCCCGGAAGACAGTTCCTACAATGAGCAGTTCTTC.

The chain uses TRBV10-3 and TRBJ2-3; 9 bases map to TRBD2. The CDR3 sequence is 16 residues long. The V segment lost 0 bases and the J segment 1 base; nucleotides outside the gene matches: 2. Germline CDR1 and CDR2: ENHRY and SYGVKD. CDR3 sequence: CAISESGGGGTDTQYF. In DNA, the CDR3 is TGTGCCATCAGTGAGTCTGGCGGGGGGGGCACAGATACGCAGTATTTT.

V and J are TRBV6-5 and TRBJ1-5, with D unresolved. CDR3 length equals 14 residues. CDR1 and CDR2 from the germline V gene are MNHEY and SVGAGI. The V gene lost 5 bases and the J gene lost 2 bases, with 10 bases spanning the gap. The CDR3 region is CASSREKGNQPQHF. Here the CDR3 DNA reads TGTGCCAGCAGTCGGGAGAAGGGCAATCAGCCCCAGCATTTT.

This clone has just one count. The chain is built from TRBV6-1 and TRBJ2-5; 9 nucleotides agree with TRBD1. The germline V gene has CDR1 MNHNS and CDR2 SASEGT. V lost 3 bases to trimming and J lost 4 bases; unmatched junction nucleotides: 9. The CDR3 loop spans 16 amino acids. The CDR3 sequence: CASSEATGGLGETQYF. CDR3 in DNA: TGTGCCAGCAGTGAGGCCACAGGGGGCTTAGGAGAGACCCAGTACTTC.

The CDR3 is CSAWAREQHF. Here the CDR3 DNA reads TGCAGTGCTTGGGCCCGGGAGCAGCATTTT. V usage is TRBV20-1 and J usage is TRBJ1-5; D is ambiguous. Trimming took off 5 bases at V and 13 bases at J, with 12 bases between the two ends. Per the germline V gene, CDR1 is DFQATT and CDR2 is SNEGSKA (reference sequence). The CDR3 covers 10 residues.

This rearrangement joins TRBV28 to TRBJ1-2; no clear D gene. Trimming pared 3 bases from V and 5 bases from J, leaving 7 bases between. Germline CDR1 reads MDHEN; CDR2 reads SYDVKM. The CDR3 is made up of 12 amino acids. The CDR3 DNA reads TGTGCCAGCAGTTTTGCGGATTATGGCTACACCTTC. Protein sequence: CASSFADYGYTF.

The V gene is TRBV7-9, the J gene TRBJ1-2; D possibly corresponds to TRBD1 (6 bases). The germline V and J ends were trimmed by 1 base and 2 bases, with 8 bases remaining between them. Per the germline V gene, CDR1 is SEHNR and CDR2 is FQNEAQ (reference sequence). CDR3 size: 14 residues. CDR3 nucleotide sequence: TGTGCCAGCAGCTTAGGCGACAGGAACTATGGCTACACCTTC. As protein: CASSLGDRNYGYTF.